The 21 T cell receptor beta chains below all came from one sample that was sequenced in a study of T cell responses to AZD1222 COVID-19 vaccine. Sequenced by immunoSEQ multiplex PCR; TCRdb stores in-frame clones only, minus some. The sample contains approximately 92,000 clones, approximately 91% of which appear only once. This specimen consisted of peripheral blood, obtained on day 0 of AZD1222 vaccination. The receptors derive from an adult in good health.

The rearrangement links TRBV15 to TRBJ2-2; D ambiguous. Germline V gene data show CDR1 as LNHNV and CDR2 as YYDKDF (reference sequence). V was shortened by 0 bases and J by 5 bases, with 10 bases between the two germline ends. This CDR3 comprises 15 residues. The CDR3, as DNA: TGTGCCACCAGCAGAGATCAGCGTAGAACCGGGGAGCTGTTTTTT. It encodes CATSRDQRRTGELFF. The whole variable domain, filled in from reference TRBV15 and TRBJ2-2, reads DAMVIQNPRYQVTQFGKPVTLSCSQTLNHNVMYWYQQKSSQAPKLLFHYYDKDFNNEADTPDNFQSRRPNTSFCFLDIRSPGLGDTAMYLCATSRDQRRTGELFFGEGSRLTVL.

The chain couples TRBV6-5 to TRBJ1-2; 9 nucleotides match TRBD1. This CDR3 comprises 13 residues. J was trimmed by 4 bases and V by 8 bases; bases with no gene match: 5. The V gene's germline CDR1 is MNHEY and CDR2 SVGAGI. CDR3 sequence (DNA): TGTGCCAGCTCATGGGACAGGGTCTATGGCTACACCTTC. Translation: CASSWDRVYGYTF.

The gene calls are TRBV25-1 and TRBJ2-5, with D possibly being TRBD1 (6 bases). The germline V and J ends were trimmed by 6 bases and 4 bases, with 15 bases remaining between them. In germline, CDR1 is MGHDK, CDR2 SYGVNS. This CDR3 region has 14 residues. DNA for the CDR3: TGTGCCAGCAGCCACCGGGACACCGGAGAGACCCAGTACTTC. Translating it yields CASSHRDTGETQYF.

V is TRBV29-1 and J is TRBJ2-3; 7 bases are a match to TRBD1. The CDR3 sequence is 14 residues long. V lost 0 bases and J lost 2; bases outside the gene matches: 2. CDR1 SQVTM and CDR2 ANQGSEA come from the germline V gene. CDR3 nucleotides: TGCAGCGTTGAAGAGGGACAGCCCACAGATACGCAGTATTTT. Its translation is CSVEEGQPTDTQYF.

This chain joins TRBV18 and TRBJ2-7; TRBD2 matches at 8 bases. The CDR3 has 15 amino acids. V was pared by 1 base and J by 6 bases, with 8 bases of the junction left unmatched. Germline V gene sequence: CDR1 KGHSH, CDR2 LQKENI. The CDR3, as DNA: TGTGCCAGCTCACCACAAACTCGGGGGGGCCGCGAGCAGTACTTC. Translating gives CASSPQTRGGREQYF.

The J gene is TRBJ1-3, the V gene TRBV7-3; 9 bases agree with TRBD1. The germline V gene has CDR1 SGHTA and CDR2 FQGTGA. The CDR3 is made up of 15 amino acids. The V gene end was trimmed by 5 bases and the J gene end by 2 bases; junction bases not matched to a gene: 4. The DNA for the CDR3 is TGTGCCAGCAGCCCTACAGGGGGCACTGGAAACACCATATATTTT. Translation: CASSPTGGTGNTIYF.

The CDR3 protein is CASSFLSLDTGELFF. The CDR3 nucleotides are TGCGCCAGCAGCTTTCTCTCCCTGGACACCGGGGAGCTGTTTTTT. The chain couples TRBV5-1 to TRBJ2-2, with unresolved D. V shed 2 bases and J shed 3 bases, with 11 bases lying between them. The germline V gene encodes CDR1 SGHRS and CDR2 YFSETQ. The CDR3 is 15 amino acids.

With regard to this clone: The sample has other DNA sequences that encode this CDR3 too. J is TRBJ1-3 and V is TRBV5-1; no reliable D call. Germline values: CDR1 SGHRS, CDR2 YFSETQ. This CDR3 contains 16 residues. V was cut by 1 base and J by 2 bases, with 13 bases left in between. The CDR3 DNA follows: TGCGCCAGCAGCTTGACTGGTTCGATAACTGGAAACACCATATATTTT. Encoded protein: CASSLTGSITGNTIYF.

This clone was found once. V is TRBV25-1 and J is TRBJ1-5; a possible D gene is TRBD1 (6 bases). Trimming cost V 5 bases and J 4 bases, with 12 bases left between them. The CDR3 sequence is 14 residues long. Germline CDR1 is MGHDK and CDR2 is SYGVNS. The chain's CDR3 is CASSQGSINQPQHF. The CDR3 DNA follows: TGTGCCAGCAGTCAGGGGTCTATAAATCAGCCCCAGCATTTT.

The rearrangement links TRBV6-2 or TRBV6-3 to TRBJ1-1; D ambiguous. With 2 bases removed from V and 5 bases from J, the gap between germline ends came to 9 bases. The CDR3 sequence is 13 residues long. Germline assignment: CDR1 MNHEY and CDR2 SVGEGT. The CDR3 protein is CASSYIPGTEAFF. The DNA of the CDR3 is TGTGCCAGCAGTTACATTCCCGGTACTGAAGCTTTCTTT.

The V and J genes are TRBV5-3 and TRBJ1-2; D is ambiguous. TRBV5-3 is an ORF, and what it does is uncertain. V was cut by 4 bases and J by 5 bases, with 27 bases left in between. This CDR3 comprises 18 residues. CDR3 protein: CARSTARKTPDAAYGYTF. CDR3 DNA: TGTGCCAGAAGCACCGCGAGGAAGACACCCGATGCGGCTTATGGCTACACCTTC.

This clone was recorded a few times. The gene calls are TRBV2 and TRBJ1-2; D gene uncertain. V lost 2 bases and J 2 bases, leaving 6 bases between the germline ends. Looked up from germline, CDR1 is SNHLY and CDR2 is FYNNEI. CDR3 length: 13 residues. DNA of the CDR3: TGTGCCAGCAGTGAAAACCTAAACTATGGCTACACCTTC. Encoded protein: CASSENLNYGYTF.

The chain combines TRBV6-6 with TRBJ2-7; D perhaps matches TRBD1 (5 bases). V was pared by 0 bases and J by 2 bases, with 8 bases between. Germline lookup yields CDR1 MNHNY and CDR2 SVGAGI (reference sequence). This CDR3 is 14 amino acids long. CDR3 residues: CASSYSDNPYEQYF. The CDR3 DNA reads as TGTGCCAGCAGTTACTCGGACAATCCCTACGAGCAGTACTTC.

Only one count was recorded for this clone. The CDR3 DNA sequence: TGTGCCATCAGTGCAGGGGGCGGTGAAAAACTGTTTTTT. The encoded protein is CAISAGGGEKLFF. V gene TRBV10-3 combines with J gene TRBJ1-4; TRBD1 matches 8 bases. CDR1 ENHRY and CDR2 SYGVKD come from the germline V gene. Germline trimming cut 4 bases from V and 7 bases from J; bases unmatched to any gene: 2. The CDR3 runs to 13 residues.

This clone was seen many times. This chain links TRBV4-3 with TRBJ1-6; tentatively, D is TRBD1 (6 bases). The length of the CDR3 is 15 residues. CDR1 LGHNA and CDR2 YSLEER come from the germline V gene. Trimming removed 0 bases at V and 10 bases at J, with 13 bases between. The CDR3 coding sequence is TGCGCCAGCAGCCAAGATACGGGGGCAGGGTCACCCCTCCACTTT. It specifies CASSQDTGAGSPLHF.

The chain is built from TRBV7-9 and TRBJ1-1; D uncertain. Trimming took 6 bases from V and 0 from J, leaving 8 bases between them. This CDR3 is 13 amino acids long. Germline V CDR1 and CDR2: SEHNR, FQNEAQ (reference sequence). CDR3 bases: TGTGCCAGCAGGGTGGAGATGAACACTGAAGCTTTCTTT. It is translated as CASRVEMNTEAFF. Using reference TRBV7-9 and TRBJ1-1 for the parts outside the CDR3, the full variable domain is DTGVSQNPRHKITKRGQNVTFRCDPISEHNRLYWYRQTLGQGPEFLTYFQNEAQLEKSRLLSDRFSAERPKGSFSTLEIQRTEQGDSAMYLCASRVEMNTEAFFGQGTRLTVV.

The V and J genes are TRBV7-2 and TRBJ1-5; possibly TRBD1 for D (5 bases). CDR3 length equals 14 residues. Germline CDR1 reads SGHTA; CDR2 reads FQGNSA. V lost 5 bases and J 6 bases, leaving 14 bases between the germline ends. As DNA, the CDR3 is TGTGCCAGCAGCCATAACTCAGGGTTTCAGCCCCAGCATTTT. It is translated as CASSHNSGFQPQHF.

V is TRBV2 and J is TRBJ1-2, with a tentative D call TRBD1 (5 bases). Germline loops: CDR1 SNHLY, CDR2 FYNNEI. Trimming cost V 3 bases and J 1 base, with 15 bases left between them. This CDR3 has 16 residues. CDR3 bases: TGTGCCAGCAGTGACAACGGGCAGGGACTTAACTATGGCTACACCTTC. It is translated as CASSDNGQGLNYGYTF.

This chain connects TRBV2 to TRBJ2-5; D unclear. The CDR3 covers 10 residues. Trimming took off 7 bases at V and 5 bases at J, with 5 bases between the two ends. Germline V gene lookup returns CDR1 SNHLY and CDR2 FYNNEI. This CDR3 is CASKVETQYF. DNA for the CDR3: TGTGCCAGCAAGGTGGAGACCCAGTACTTC.

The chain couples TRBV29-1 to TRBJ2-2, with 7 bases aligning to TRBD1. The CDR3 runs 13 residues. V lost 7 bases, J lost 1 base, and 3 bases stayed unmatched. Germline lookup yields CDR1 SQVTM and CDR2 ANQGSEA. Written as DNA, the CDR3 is TGCAGCGCTCGGACAGGGAACACCGGGGAGCTGTTTTTT. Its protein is CSARTGNTGELFF.

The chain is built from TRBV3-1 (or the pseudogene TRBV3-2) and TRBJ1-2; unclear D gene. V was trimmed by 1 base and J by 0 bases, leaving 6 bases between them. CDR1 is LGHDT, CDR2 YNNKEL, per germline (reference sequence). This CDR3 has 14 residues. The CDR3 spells CASSQGAPNYGYTF. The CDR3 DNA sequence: TGTGCCAGCAGCCAAGGGGCCCCTAACTATGGCTACACCTTC.